The 20 T cell receptor beta chains below were found in one sample sequenced in a study of blood T cell repertoires in COVID-19. Data came from immunoSEQ multiplex PCR; TCRdb stores just in-frame clones and leaves some out. Seen here are 450,000 or so clones, approximately 91% observed once, and the top ten hold about 1.4%. Sample: peripheral blood. The receptor set was obtained from a woman aged 40 to 55 with COVID-19, enrolled during active disease.

This chain links TRBV10-3 with TRBJ1-5, with 9 bases fitting TRBD1. V lost 2 bases to trimming and J lost 5 bases; unmatched junction nucleotides: 4. This CDR3 spans 15 amino acids. Germline V lookup: CDR1 ENHRY, CDR2 SYGVKD. The CDR3 bases are TGTGCCATCAGTGAGAGGGACAGGGCACATCAGCCCCAGCATTTT. It yields the protein CAISERDRAHQPQHF.

There are a few counts of this clone. J is TRBJ2-5 and V is TRBV15; TRBD1 agrees at 8 bases. Germline V lookup: CDR1 LNHNV, CDR2 YYDKDF (reference sequence). The CDR3 is made up of 13 amino acids. The V gene end was trimmed by 7 bases and the J gene end by 1 base; junction bases not matched to a gene: 2. CDR3 bases: TGTGCCACCACCCAGGGGGCCCAAGAGACCCAGTACTTC. Residues: CATTQGAQETQYF.

The CDR3 DNA follows: TGTGCCAGCAGCCAAGCTGGGCAGCAAGAGACCCAGTACTTC. Translated, it gives CASSQAGQQETQYF. This chain links TRBV3-1 (or the pseudogene TRBV3-2) with TRBJ2-5; no firm D call. Germline CDR1 LGHDT, CDR2 YNNKEL (reference sequence). The CDR3 runs 14 residues. Trimming removed 1 base from V and 2 bases from J, with 8 bases in between.

In regard to this clone: At the DNA level, this CDR3 is encoded by other sequences in the same sample as well. The chain has TRBV28 and TRBJ1-1, with D tentatively TRBD1 (5 bases). Germline V CDR1 and CDR2: MDHEN, SYDVKM. Trimming took off 2 bases at V and 1 base at J, with 8 bases between the two ends. CDR3 length equals 14 residues. The CDR3 loop reads CASSLIQGNTEAFF. CDR3 DNA: TGTGCCAGCAGTTTAATCCAGGGGAACACTGAAGCTTTCTTT.

V and J are TRBV28 and TRBJ2-7, with D tentatively TRBD1 (6 bases). CDR1 is MDHEN and CDR2 is SYDVKM in the germline V gene. CDR3 length: 12 amino acids. V was trimmed by 3 bases and J by 6 bases, leaving 9 bases between them. The DNA for the CDR3 is TGTGCCAGCAGTTTTTTGGGGGCCGAGCAGTACTTC. This codes for CASSFLGAEQYF.

The chain links TRBV7-9 to TRBJ2-1, with D possibly matching TRBD1 (5 bases). The germline V and J ends were trimmed by 0 bases and 5 bases, with 14 bases remaining between them. Germline lookup yields CDR1 SEHNR and CDR2 FQNEAQ (reference sequence). This CDR3 has 16 residues. This CDR3 is CASSLAMSGLNNEQFF. The CDR3 nucleotides are TGTGCCAGCAGCTTAGCGATGTCAGGGCTCAACAATGAGCAGTTCTTC.

This clone was observed a single time. V gene TRBV5-1 combines with J gene TRBJ2-7, with 11 bases lining up with TRBD2. The trim removed 4 bases at V and 2 bases at J, leaving 5 bases unmatched. In germline, CDR1 is SGHRS, CDR2 YFSETQ. This CDR3 has 15 residues. CDR3 residues: CASSLGTSGTYEQYF. The CDR3 coding sequence is TGCGCCAGCAGCCTAGGGACTAGCGGAACCTACGAGCAGTACTTC.

The DNA for the CDR3 is TGTGCCAGCTCACCGGGTGGGACAACCGGCTACACCTTC. Its translation: CASSPGGTTGYTF. The J gene is TRBJ1-2, the V gene TRBV18; tentatively, D is TRBD1 (6 bases). Germline assignment: CDR1 KGHSH and CDR2 LQKENI. V was pared by 3 bases and J by 8 bases, with 13 bases between. This CDR3 is built from 13 residues. The full variable domain, in which reference TRBV18 and TRBJ1-2 provide the parts outside the CDR3, is NAGVMQNPRHLVRRRGQEARLRCSPMKGHSHVYWYRQLPEEGLKFMVYLQKENIIDESGMPKERFSAEFPKEGPSILRIQQVVRGDSAAYFCASSPGGTTGYTFGSGTRLTVV.

The chain couples TRBV28 to TRBJ2-2; D is perhaps TRBD2 (7 bases). Between the trimmed V and J ends, which lost 7 bases and 6 bases, there was a span of 21 bases. The CDR3 length is 16 residues. Germline values: CDR1 MDHEN, CDR2 SYDVKM. CDR3 nucleotide sequence: TGTGCCAGCAACATCGAGGGGGGGCGGAGGGCCGGGGAGCTGTTTTTT. Translated, it gives CASNIEGGRRAGELFF.

The chain couples TRBV4-1 to TRBJ1-2, with 8 bases matching TRBD1. CDR1 and CDR2 from the germline V gene are MGHRA and YSYEKL. This CDR3 has 14 residues. The V gene end was trimmed by 4 bases and the J gene end by 8 bases; junction bases not matched to a gene: 9. Written as DNA, the CDR3 is TGCGCCAGCAGCCCCCCCGGACAGGGAAGGGGCTACACCTTC. As protein: CASSPPGQGRGYTF.

The chain links TRBV7-8 to TRBJ1-3; D remains ambiguous. Trimming removed 1 base at V and 6 bases at J, with 4 bases between. The CDR3 totals 12 residues. The germline gives CDR1 SGHVS, CDR2 FQNEAQ. The CDR3 is CASSLVLNTIYF. CDR3 sequence (DNA): TGTGCCAGCAGCTTAGTCCTAAACACCATATATTTT.

The rearrangement joins TRBV9 to TRBJ2-2; 8 nucleotides line up with TRBD2. Looked up from germline, CDR1 is SGDLS and CDR2 is YYNGEE. J was trimmed by 2 bases and V by 2 bases; bases with no gene match: 5. The CDR3 extends over 16 amino acids. CDR3 bases: TGTGCCAGCAGCGTCGTGGCGGGGGGAAACACCGGGGAGCTGTTTTTT. It codes for CASSVVAGGNTGELFF.

The chain employs TRBV7-9 and TRBJ2-7, with 9 bases fitting TRBD1. Per germline, CDR1 SEHNR and CDR2 FQNEAQ (reference sequence). The CDR3 covers 15 residues. The ends lost 5 bases at V and 0 bases at J; junction bases unmatched: 5. Written as DNA, the CDR3 is TGTGCCAGCAGCCCTGGGACAGGGATCTCCTACGAGCAGTACTTC. Translating it yields CASSPGTGISYEQYF. Using reference TRBV7-9 and TRBJ2-7 for the parts outside the CDR3, the full variable domain is DTGVSQNPRHKITKRGQNVTFRCDPISEHNRLYWYRQTLGQGPEFLTYFQNEAQLEKSRLLSDRFSAERPKGSFSTLEIQRTEQGDSAMYLCASSPGTGISYEQYFGPGTRLTVT.

A single count supports this clone. The chain has TRBV19 and TRBJ1-1; no reliable D call. CDR3 length equals 14 residues. V lost 4 bases and J 3 bases, leaving 12 bases between the germline ends. Germline V gene sequence: CDR1 LNHDA, CDR2 SQIVND (reference sequence). Written as DNA, the CDR3 is TGTGCCAGTAGTAGAGGCCGATCCGACACTGAAGCTTTCTTT. Protein sequence: CASSRGRSDTEAFF.

The chain employs TRBV6-1 and TRBJ1-2; maybe TRBD1 (5 bases). The V gene lost 2 bases and the J gene lost 2 bases, with 12 bases spanning the gap. This CDR3 comprises 15 residues. Germline V gives CDR1 MNHNS, CDR2 SASEGT. CDR3 nucleotide sequence: TGTGCCAGCAGTGAAATCGGGGGTAGCAACTATGGCTACACCTTC. Protein sequence: CASSEIGGSNYGYTF.

The chain is built from TRBV29-1 and TRBJ2-1, with 7 bases aligning to TRBD2. Germline values: CDR1 SQVTM, CDR2 ANQGSEA. The junction had 6 bases not matched to a gene; V was cut back by 4 bases and J by 6 bases. The CDR3 runs 13 residues. The CDR3 DNA reads as TGCAGCGTTGGCAGGCCGGGGGGCAATGAGCAGTTCTTC. It yields the protein CSVGRPGGNEQFF.

The chain carries TRBV19 and TRBJ1-2, with D possibly matching TRBD1 (6 bases). Germline CDR1 is LNHDA and CDR2 is SQIVND (reference sequence). CDR3 size: 14 residues. V was shortened by 3 bases and J by 4 bases, with 12 bases between the two germline ends. CDR3 bases: TGTGCCAGTAGTATGATACAGGGAGCCTATGGCTACACCTTC. As protein: CASSMIQGAYGYTF.

The chain joins TRBV24-1 to TRBJ2-2, with unresolved D. Germline V gene lookup returns CDR1 KGHDR and CDR2 SFDVKD. V lost 1 base to trimming and J lost 2 bases, with 7 bases between them. This CDR3 has 15 residues. The chain's CDR3 is CATSDLATNTGELFF. In DNA form, the CDR3 reads TGTGCCACCAGTGATTTAGCCACCAACACCGGGGAGCTGTTTTTT.

This clone was counted once. This sequence joins TRBV30 and TRBJ1-6; 7 nucleotides line up with TRBD1. Germline loops: CDR1 GTSNPN, CDR2 SVGIG (reference sequence). The junction had 13 bases not matched to a gene; V was cut back by 0 bases and J by 8 bases. The CDR3 covers 17 residues. As DNA, the CDR3 is TGTGCCTGGAGTGTATGGTTCCCCACCGGGACAGATTCACCCCTCCACTTT. Its translation is CAWSVWFPTGTDSPLHF.

This clone was found once. V usage is TRBV7-2 and J usage is TRBJ2-6, with D possibly TRBD1 on 6 matching bases. The length of the CDR3 is 17 residues. The V end lost 5 bases, the J end lost 0 bases, and 14 bases lay between the germline ends. Germline CDR1 is SGHTA and CDR2 is FQGNSA. The CDR3 coding sequence is TGTGCCAGCAGCCTACAGGGAACAAACTCTGGGGCCAACGTCCTGACTTTC. Amino acid sequence: CASSLQGTNSGANVLTF.